The next 20 T cell receptor beta chains were all read from a single sample in a study of T cell changes during pregnancy in multiple sclerosis. Assay used: immunoSEQ multiplex PCR; TCRdb lists only in-frame clones, some missing. The table shows 68,000 or so clones, with just over 90% occurring only once. The material sequenced was peripheral blood, taken in the second trimester of pregnancy. These receptors all stem from a female donor in good health, enrolled as a control in a pregnancy study.

V usage is TRBV7-3 and J usage is TRBJ2-7, with 12 bases fitting TRBD2. Unmatched junction bases numbered 18, after V lost 5 bases and J lost 4 bases. The germline V gene encodes CDR1 SGHTA and CDR2 FQGTGA. The CDR3 has 19 amino acids. The CDR3 sequence: CASSPRGGASGRAPYEQYF. CDR3 DNA: TGTGCCAGCAGCCCCCGGGGGGGGGCTAGCGGGAGGGCCCCTTACGAGCAGTACTTC.

The chain combines TRBV7-9 with TRBJ2-5; 7 nucleotides match TRBD2. The V gene's germline CDR1 is SEHNR and CDR2 FQNEAQ (reference sequence). After removal of 2 bases from V and 5 bases from J, the junction contained 5 bases not matched to a gene. The CDR3 totals 14 residues. The CDR3 nucleotides are TGTGCCAGCAGCTTAACTAGCGAATCGGAGACCCAGTACTTC. It codes for CASSLTSESETQYF.

The chain is built from TRBV2 and TRBJ2-2, with 7 bases aligning to TRBD1. This CDR3 has 14 amino acids. J gave up 0 bases and V 7 bases, and 2 bases lay outside the gene matches. Germline assignment: CDR1 SNHLY and CDR2 FYNNEI. Here the CDR3 DNA reads TGTGCCAGCAAAGGGACAGCGAACACCGGGGAGCTGTTTTTT. Translation: CASKGTANTGELFF. The full variable domain, rest sourced from reference TRBV2 and TRBJ2-2, is EPEVTQTPSHQVTQMGQEVILRCVPISNHLYFYWYRQILGQKVEFLVSFYNNEISEKSEIFDDQFSVERPDGSNFTLKIRSTKLEDSAMYFCASKGTANTGELFFGEGSRLTVL.

Only one count was recorded for this clone. J is TRBJ2-7 and V is TRBV28; perhaps TRBD1 as D (6 bases). From germline, CDR1 is MDHEN and CDR2 SYDVKM. Between the trimmed V and J ends, which lost 6 bases and 1 base, there was a span of 13 bases. The CDR3 has 14 amino acids. The CDR3 bases are TGTGCCAGCAGACGGGACAATCTATCCTACGAGCAGTACTTC. This codes for CASRRDNLSYEQYF. The whole variable domain, filled in from reference TRBV28 and TRBJ2-7, reads DVKVTQSSRYLVKRTGEKVFLECVQDMDHENMFWYRQDPGLGLRLIYFSYDVKMKEKGDIPEGYSVSREKKERFSLILESASTNQTSMYLCASRRDNLSYEQYFGPGTRLTVT.

CDR3: CASSISGSTDTQYF. The DNA of the CDR3 is TGTGCCAGCAGTATTAGCGGGAGCACAGATACGCAGTATTTT. This chain links TRBV6-4 with TRBJ2-3, with 7 bases fitting TRBD2. CDR3 size: 14 residues. Germline V gene data show CDR1 as MRHNA and CDR2 as SNTAGT. V dropped 5 bases and J dropped 0; count of bases not matched to a gene: 2.

This sequence joins TRBV29-1 and TRBJ2-1; D not resolved. Trimming took 7 bases from V and 4 from J, leaving 5 bases between them. The CDR3 is 10 amino acids. Germline loops: CDR1 SQVTM, CDR2 ANQGSEA. CDR3 protein: CSGSYNEQFF. The CDR3 nucleotides are TGCAGCGGTTCTTACAATGAGCAGTTCTTC.

The V gene is TRBV21-1, the J gene TRBJ1-2. TRBV21-1 corresponds to a pseudogene. CDR3 length: 17 amino acids. In nucleotides, the CDR3 is TGTGCCAGCAGCAAAGTTAGAGCGGATTTTACGGAGTATGGCTACACCTTC. Protein sequence: CASSKVRADFTEYGYTF.

The J gene is TRBJ2-3, the V gene TRBV13, with 12 bases lining up with TRBD2. CDR3 size: 18 residues. Germline V lookup: CDR1 PRHDT, CDR2 FYEKMQ (reference sequence). V lost 4 bases and J lost 3; bases outside the gene matches: 11. The DNA for the CDR3 is TGTGCCAGCAGCTGGCGGCTAGCGGGAGGGGCGGGAACAGATACGCAGTATTTT. This gives the protein CASSWRLAGGAGTDTQYF.

J is TRBJ2-5 and V is TRBV27; 11 nucleotides agree with TRBD1. CDR3 length: 14 residues. J was trimmed by 5 bases and V by 7 bases; bases with no gene match: 6. Germline values: CDR1 MNHEY, CDR2 SMNVEV (reference sequence). The chain's CDR3 is CASTSGTGGETQYF. The CDR3 nucleotides read TGTGCCAGCACTTCCGGGACAGGGGGTGAGACCCAGTACTTC.

The chain employs TRBV21-1 and TRBJ2-7; no DNA check was done on the table's D call, TRBD1. TRBV21-1 is listed as a pseudogene. This CDR3 spans 15 amino acids. CDR3 protein: CASSRGTTRSYEQYF. The CDR3 nucleotides read TGTGCCAGCAGCCGTGGGACAACTCGCTCCTACGAGCAGTACTTC.

This rearrangement joins TRBV6-5 to TRBJ1-1; tentatively, D is TRBD1 (5 bases). Germline V gives CDR1 MNHEY, CDR2 SVGAGI. The CDR3 consists of 14 residues. V was pared by 6 bases and J by 5 bases, with 16 bases between. DNA for the CDR3: TGTGCCAGCAGACCTGGGGGGGGATATACTGAAGCTTTCTTT. Amino acid sequence: CASRPGGGYTEAFF.

J is TRBJ2-2 and V is TRBV7-8, with 8 bases fitting TRBD2. The CDR3 loop spans 15 amino acids. The junction had 5 bases not matched to a gene; V was cut back by 4 bases and J by 4 bases. Germline V CDR1 and CDR2: SGHVS, FQNEAQ. The CDR3 bases are TGTGCCAGCAGCTCGCGACTAGCGTTCACCGGGGAGCTGTTTTTT. It is translated as CASSSRLAFTGELFF.

CDR3 sequence reads: CASSSQGFGANVLTF. The CDR3 region has the DNA TGTGCCAGCAGCTCCCAGGGTTTCGGGGCCAACGTCCTGACTTTC. The V call is TRBV7-2, the J call TRBJ2-6, with D tentatively TRBD1 (5 bases). Germline values: CDR1 SGHTA, CDR2 FQGNSA. The CDR3 contains 15 residues. Trimming cost V 4 bases and J 4 bases, with 11 bases left between them. The complete variable domain, with remaining parts taken from reference TRBV7-2 and TRBJ2-6, reads GAGVSQSPSNKVTEKGKDVELRCDPISGHTALYWYRQSLGQGLEFLIYFQGNSAPDKSGLPSDRFSAERTGGSVSTLTIQRTQQEDSAVYLCASSSQGFGANVLTFGAGSRLTVL.

This clone has just one count. The chain combines TRBV5-1 with TRBJ2-7; D is uncertain. Germline V gene data show CDR1 as SGHRS and CDR2 as YFSETQ. V lost 1 base to trimming and J lost 0 bases, with 8 bases between them. The CDR3 sequence is 14 residues long. In nucleotides, the CDR3 is TGCGCCAGCAGCTTGACGTGGAGCTCCTACGAGCAGTACTTC. Residues: CASSLTWSSYEQYF.

The V call is TRBV7-9, the J call TRBJ2-5; 12 nucleotides match TRBD2. The ends lost 4 bases at V and 5 bases at J; junction bases unmatched: 5. This CDR3 region has 15 residues. Per germline, CDR1 SEHNR and CDR2 FQNEAQ (reference sequence). For the CDR3, the DNA is TGTGCCAGCAGCTCCGCTAGCGGGAGGGTGGAGACCCAGTACTTC. It specifies CASSSASGRVETQYF.

The genes are TRBV5-1 and TRBJ2-7; D gene ambiguous. V shed 3 bases and J shed 3 bases, with 13 bases lying between them. The length of the CDR3 is 14 residues. Germline assignment: CDR1 SGHRS and CDR2 YFSETQ. The chain's CDR3 is CASSYYDTNYEQYF. CDR3 DNA: TGCGCCAGCAGCTATTACGACACCAACTACGAGCAGTACTTC. Full variable domain (rest looked up from reference TRBV5-1 and TRBJ2-7): KAGVTQTPRYLIKTRGQQVTLSCSPISGHRSVSWYQQTPGQGLQFLFEYFSETQRNKGNFPGRFSGRQFSNSRSEMNVSTLELGDSALYLCASSYYDTNYEQYFGPGTRLTVT.

This chain connects TRBV5-1 to TRBJ2-7; 7 nucleotides line up with TRBD1. The V gene end was trimmed by 5 bases and the J gene end by 5 bases; junction bases not matched to a gene: 13. CDR1 and CDR2 (germline): SGHRS, YFSETQ. CDR3 length: 15 residues. The DNA for the CDR3 is TGCGCCAGCAGTCGGTTACAGGGGATACCCAACGAGCAGTACTTC. Protein: CASSRLQGIPNEQYF. The full variable domain, in which reference TRBV5-1 and TRBJ2-7 provide the parts outside the CDR3, is KAGVTQTPRYLIKTRGQQVTLSCSPISGHRSVSWYQQTPGQGLQFLFEYFSETQRNKGNFPGRFSGRQFSNSRSEMNVSTLELGDSALYLCASSRLQGIPNEQYFGPGTRLTVT.

This chain connects TRBV7-9 to TRBJ2-7, with 9 bases lining up with TRBD2. V was pared by 6 bases and J by 5 bases, with 17 bases of the junction left unmatched. The germline CDR1 and CDR2 sequences are SEHNR and FQNEAQ (reference sequence). The CDR3 length is 17 residues. CDR3 amino acids: CASSSPPGLALWDEQYF. DNA for the CDR3: TGTGCCAGCAGTTCTCCCCCGGGACTAGCCCTATGGGACGAGCAGTACTTC.

This chain connects TRBV10-3 to TRBJ2-7, with D perhaps matching TRBD1 (6 bases). Germline V gene lookup returns CDR1 ENHRY and CDR2 SYGVKD. V gave up 3 bases and J gave up 3 bases, with 6 bases separating them. This CDR3 spans 12 amino acids. The CDR3 here is CAISEQGYEQYF. In DNA, the CDR3 is TGTGCCATCAGTGAACAGGGCTACGAGCAGTACTTC.

The chain uses TRBV7-2 and TRBJ1-5, with D tentatively TRBD1 (6 bases). V was trimmed by 5 bases and J by 0 bases, leaving 11 bases between them. This CDR3 comprises 15 residues. Germline lookup yields CDR1 SGHTA and CDR2 FQGNSA. The CDR3 region has the DNA TGTGCCAGCAGCGAAACAGGGTATAGCAATCAGCCCCAGCATTTT. Its protein is CASSETGYSNQPQHF. Full variable domain (missing parts from reference TRBV7-2 and TRBJ1-5): GAGVSQSPSNKVTEKGKDVELRCDPISGHTALYWYRQSLGQGLEFLIYFQGNSAPDKSGLPSDRFSAERTGGSVSTLTIQRTQQEDSAVYLCASSETGYSNQPQHFGDGTRLSIL.